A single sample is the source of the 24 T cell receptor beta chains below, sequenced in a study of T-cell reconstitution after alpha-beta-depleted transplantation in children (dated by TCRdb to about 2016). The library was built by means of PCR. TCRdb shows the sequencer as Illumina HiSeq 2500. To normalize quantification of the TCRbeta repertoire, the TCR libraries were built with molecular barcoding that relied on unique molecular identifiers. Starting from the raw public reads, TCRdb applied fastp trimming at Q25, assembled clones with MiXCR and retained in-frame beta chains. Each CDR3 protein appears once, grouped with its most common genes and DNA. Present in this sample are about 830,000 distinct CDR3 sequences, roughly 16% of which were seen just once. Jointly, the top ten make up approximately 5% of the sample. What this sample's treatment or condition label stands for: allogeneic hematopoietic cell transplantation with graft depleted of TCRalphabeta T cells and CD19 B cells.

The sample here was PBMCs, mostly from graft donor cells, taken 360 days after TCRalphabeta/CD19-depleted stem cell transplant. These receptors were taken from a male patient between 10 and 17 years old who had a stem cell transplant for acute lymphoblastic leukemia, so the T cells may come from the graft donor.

CDR3 in amino acids: CASSLRARDTEAFF. The CDR3 bases are TGTGCCAGCAGCTTGAGGGCTAGGGACACTGAAGCTTTCTTT. The V call is TRBV11-2, the J call TRBJ1-1; no firm D call. The V gene's germline CDR1 is SGHAT and CDR2 FQNNGV. This CDR3 is 14 amino acids long. V was shortened by 3 bases and J by 3 bases, with 11 bases between the two germline ends.

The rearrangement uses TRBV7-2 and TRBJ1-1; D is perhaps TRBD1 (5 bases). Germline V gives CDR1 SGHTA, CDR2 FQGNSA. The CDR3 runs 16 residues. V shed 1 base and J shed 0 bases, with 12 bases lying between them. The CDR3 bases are TGTGCCAGCAGCTTAGAAGGGGAGGGGCTGAACACTGAAGCTTTCTTT. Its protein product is CASSLEGEGLNTEAFF.

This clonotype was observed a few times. The CDR3 region is CSASEAHNQPQHF. Here the CDR3 DNA reads TGCAGTGCTAGCGAGGCCCACAATCAGCCCCAGCATTTT. The rearrangement uses TRBV20-1 and TRBJ1-5; no clear D. This CDR3 contains 13 residues. V lost 3 bases and J 3 bases, leaving 9 bases between the germline ends. Germline CDR1 DFQATT, CDR2 SNEGSKA (reference sequence).

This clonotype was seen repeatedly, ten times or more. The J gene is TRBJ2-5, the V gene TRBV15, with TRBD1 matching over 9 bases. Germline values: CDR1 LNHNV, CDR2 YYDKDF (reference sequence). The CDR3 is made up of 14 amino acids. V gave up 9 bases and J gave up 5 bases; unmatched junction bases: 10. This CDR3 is CATTGGRGSETQYF. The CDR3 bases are TGTGCCACAACAGGGGGCAGGGGCTCGGAGACCCAGTACTTC. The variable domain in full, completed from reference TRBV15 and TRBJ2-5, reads DAMVIQNPRYQVTQFGKPVTLSCSQTLNHNVMYWYQQKSSQAPKLLFHYYDKDFNNEADTPDNFQSRRPNTSFCFLDIRSPGLGDTAMYLCATTGGRGSETQYFGPGTRLLVL.

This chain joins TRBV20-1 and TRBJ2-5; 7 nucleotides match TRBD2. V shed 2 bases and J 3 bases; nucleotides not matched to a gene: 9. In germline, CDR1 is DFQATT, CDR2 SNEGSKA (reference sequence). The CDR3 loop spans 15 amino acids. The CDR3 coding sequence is TGCAGTGCTAGAAGAGGGCGGGGGTATGAAGAGACCCAGTACTTC. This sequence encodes CSARRGRGYEETQYF.

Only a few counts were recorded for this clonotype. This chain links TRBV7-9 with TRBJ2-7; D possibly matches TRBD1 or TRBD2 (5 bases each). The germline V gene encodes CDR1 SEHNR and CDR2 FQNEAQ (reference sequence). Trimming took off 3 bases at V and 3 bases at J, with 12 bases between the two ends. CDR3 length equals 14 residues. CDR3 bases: TGTGCCAGCAGCTTGAGGGGAAGCTTCTACGAGCAGTACTTC. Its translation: CASSLRGSFYEQYF.

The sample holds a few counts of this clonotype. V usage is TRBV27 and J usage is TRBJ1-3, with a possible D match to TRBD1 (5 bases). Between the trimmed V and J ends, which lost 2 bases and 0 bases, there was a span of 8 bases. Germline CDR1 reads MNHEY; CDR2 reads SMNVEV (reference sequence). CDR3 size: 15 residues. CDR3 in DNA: TGTGCCAGCAGTTTACGCAGGGACTCTGGAAACACCATATATTTT. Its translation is CASSLRRDSGNTIYF.

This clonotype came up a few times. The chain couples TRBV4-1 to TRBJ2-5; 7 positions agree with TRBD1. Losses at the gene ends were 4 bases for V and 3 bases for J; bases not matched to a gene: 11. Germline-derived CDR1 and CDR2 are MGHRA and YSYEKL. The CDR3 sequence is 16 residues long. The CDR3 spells CASSLFGQVLKETQYF. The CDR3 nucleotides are TGCGCCAGCAGCCTATTCGGACAGGTTCTTAAAGAGACCCAGTACTTC.

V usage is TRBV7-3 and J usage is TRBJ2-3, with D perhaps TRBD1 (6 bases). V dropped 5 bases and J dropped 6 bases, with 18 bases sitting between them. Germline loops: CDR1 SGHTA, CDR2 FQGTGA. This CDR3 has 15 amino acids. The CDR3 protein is CASSALAVRGDTQYF. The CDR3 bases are TGTGCCAGCAGCGCACTCGCAGTGAGGGGGGATACGCAGTATTTT. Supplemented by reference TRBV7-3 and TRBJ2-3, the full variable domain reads GAGVSQTPSNKVTEKGKYVELRCDPISGHTALYWYRQSLGQGPEFLIYFQGTGAADDSGLPNDRFFAVRPEGSVSTLKIQRTERGDSAVYLCASSALAVRGDTQYFGPGTRLTVL.

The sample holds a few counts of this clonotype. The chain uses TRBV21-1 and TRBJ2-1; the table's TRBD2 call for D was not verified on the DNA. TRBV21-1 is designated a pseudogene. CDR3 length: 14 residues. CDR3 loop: CASSKPGPTGEQFF. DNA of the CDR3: TGTGCCAGCAGCAAACCCGGGCCTACCGGTGAGCAGTTCTTC.

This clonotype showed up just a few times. The CDR3 here is CAISESTISLAYNEQFF. DNA for the CDR3: TGTGCCATCAGTGAGTCAACTATATCCTTGGCGTACAATGAGCAGTTCTTC. The chain is built from TRBV10-3 and TRBJ2-1; D unresolved. The CDR3 has 17 residues. The germline CDR1 and CDR2 sequences are ENHRY and SYGVKD. V lost 0 bases and J 4 bases, leaving 16 bases between the germline ends.

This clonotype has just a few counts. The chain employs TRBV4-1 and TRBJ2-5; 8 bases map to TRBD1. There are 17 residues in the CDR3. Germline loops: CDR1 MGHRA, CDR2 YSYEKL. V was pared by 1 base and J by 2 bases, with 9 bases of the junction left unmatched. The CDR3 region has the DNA TGCGCCAGCAGCCAAGGTGGGGCCCGGACAGGGCAAGAGACCCAGTACTTC. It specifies CASSQGGARTGQETQYF.

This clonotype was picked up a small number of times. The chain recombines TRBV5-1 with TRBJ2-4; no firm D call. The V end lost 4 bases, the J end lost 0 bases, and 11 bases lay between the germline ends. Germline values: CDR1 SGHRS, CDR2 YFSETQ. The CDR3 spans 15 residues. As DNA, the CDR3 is TGCGCCAGCAGCCGTACATCACTAGCCAAAAACATTCAGTACTTC. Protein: CASSRTSLAKNIQYF.

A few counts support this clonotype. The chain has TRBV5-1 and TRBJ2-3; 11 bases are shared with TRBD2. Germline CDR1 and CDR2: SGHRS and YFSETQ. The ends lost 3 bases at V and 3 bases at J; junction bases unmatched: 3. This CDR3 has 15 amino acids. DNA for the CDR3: TGCGCCAGCAGCTCCTCTAGCGGGAGGACAGATACGCAGTATTTT. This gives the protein CASSSSSGRTDTQYF.

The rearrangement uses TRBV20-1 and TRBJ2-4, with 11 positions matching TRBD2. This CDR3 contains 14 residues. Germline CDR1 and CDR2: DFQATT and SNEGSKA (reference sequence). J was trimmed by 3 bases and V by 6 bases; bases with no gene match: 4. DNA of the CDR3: TGCAGTGCGCTAGCGGGAGGTGACAAAAACATTCAGTACTTC. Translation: CSALAGGDKNIQYF.

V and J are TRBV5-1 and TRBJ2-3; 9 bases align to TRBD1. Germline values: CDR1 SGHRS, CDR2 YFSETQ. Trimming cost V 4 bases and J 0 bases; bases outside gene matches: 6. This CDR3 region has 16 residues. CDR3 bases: TGCGCCAGCAGCCGGGGACAGGGCCCTAGCACAGATACGCAGTATTTT. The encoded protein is CASSRGQGPSTDTQYF.

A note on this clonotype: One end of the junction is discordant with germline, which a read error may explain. CDR3 sequence reads: CASSFLDSPDAQYF. CDR3 nucleotides: TGTGCCAGCAGTTTTTTAGATTCCCCAGATGCGCAGTATTTT. The chain couples TRBV27 to TRBJ2-3; no definite D call. CDR3 length equals 14 residues. Per germline, CDR1 MNHEY and CDR2 SMNVEV (reference sequence).

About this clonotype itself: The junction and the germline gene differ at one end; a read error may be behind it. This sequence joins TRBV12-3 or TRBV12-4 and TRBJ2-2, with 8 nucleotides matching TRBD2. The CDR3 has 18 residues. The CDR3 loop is CTSSGRLAPYPNTGELFF. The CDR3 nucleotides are TGTACCAGCAGTGGAAGACTAGCGCCCTACCCGAACACCGGGGAGCTGTTTTTT.

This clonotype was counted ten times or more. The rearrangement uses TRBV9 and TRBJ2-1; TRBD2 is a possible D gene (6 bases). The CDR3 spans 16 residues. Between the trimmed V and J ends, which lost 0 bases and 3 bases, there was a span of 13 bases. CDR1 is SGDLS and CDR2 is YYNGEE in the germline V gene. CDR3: CASSVEDYPIYNEQFF. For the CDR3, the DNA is TGTGCCAGCAGCGTAGAGGACTACCCGATCTACAATGAGCAGTTCTTC.

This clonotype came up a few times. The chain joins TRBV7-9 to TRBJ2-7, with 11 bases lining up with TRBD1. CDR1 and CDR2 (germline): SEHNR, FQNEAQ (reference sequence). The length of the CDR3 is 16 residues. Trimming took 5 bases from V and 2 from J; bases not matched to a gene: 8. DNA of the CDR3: TGTGCCAGCAGCAGGGGGCCGGGACAGGGGGCCTACGAGCAGTACTTC. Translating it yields CASSRGPGQGAYEQYF. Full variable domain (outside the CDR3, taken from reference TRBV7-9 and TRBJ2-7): DTGVSQNPRHKITKRGQNVTFRCDPISEHNRLYWYRQTLGQGPEFLTYFQNEAQLEKSRLLSDRFSAERPKGSFSTLEIQRTEQGDSAMYLCASSRGPGQGAYEQYFGPGTRLTVT.

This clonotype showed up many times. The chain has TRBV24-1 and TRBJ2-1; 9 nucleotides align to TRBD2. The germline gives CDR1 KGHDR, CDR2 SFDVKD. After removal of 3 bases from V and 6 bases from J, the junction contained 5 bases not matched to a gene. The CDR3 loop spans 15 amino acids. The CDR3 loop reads CATSDPGLATNEQFF. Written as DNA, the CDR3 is TGTGCCACCAGTGATCCCGGACTAGCGACCAATGAGCAGTTCTTC.

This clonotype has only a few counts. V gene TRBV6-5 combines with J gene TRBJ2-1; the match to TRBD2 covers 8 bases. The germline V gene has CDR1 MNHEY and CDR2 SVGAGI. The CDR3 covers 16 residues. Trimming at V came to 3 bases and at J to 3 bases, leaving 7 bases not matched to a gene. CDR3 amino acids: CASSYELAALYNEQFF. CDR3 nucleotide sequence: TGTGCCAGCAGTTATGAACTAGCGGCGCTCTACAATGAGCAGTTCTTC.

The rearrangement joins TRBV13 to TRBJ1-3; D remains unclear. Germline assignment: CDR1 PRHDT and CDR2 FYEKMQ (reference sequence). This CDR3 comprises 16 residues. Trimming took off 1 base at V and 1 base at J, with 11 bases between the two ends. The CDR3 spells CASSLDRRISGNTIYF. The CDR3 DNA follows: TGTGCCAGCAGCTTAGACCGCAGGATATCTGGAAACACCATATATTTT.

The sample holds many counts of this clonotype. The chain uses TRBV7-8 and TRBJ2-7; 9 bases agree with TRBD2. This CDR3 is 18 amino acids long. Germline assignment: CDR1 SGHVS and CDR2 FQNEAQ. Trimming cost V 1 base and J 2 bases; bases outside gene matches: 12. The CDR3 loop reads CASSLELAGGGRPYEQYF. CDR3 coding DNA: TGTGCCAGCAGCTTAGAACTAGCGGGCGGTGGGAGACCCTACGAGCAGTACTTC.